Listed here is a single TCR beta chain. This specimen comes from a study of blood T cell repertoires in COVID-19. For the study at large: The study drew acute and convalescent COVID-19 samples from the United States, Italy and Spain. Sources were T cells, B-cell-depleted T cells, or PBMCs; the material itself was cDNA or gDNA.

Study processing details: Amplification from reference gene primers served as the basis for estimated nucleated cell counts. Sequenced by immunoSEQ multiplex PCR; TCRdb stores in-frame clones only, minus some. V and J calls plus clone size are reproduced from that table; the DNA served to infer D and trimming. The sample consists of 88,000 or so clones, 86% of them appearing once. The CDR3 consists of 13 residues. Per the germline V gene, CDR1 is MNHEY and CDR2 is SMNVEV (reference sequence). Between the trimmed V and J ends, which lost 6 bases and 5 bases, there was a span of 13 bases. This sequence was found in a man aged 55 to 70 with acute or convalescent COVID-19. What was sequenced was peripheral blood. This sequence joins TRBV27 and TRBJ1-1, with D possibly being TRBD1 (6 bases). CDR3 region: CASSNLGTTEAFF. For the CDR3, the DNA is TGTGCCAGCAGCAACTTAGGGACAACTGAAGCTTTCTTT.